This is a list of T cell receptor beta chains from one sample in a study of a mutant IDH1 vaccine in newly diagnosed glioma. The protocol was immunoSEQ multiplex PCR, while the TCRdb copy is restricted to in-frame clones and leaves out a portion. The table shows some 30,000 clones, with around 80% occurring only once. Their specific antigens are unknown. The sample consisted of PBMCs, taken from a glioma patient whose treatment included an IDH1 peptide vaccine. Receptor source: a middle-aged woman with glioma. Both conserved end residues are part of each CDR3. The D gene is left open where the match is weak. Clone size, where shown, is once, few, many, or a class for clones that have expanded.

j_call v_call clone_size d_call cdr3_aa cdr3_nt
TRBJ2-3 TRBV29-1 few . CSVPNHGADTQYF TGCAGCGTCCCCAACCACGGGGCAGATACGCAGTATTTT
TRBJ2-7 TRBV7-9 . . CASSPPVGSSYEQYF TGTGCCAGCAGCCCCCCCGTGGGGTCGTCCTACGAGCAGTACTTC
TRBJ2-7 TRBV4-1 . TRBD1 CASSHPGQAYEQYF TGCGCCAGCAGCCACCCGGGACAGGCCTACGAGCAGTACTTC
TRBJ2-7 TRBV9 . . CASSVGGQQEQYF TGTGCCAGCAGCGTGGGCGGACAGCAGGAGCAGTACTTC
TRBJ2-5 TRBV2 . . CASSGGLRGETQYF TGTGCCAGCAGTGGGGGGCTAAGGGGGGAGACCCAGTACTTC
TRBJ2-7 TRBV2 . . CASTGVGKNEQYF TGTGCCAGCACAGGGGTAGGGAAAAACGAGCAGTACTTC
TRBJ2-7 TRBV5-1 once . CASRVSEGFSYEQYF TGCGCCAGCAGGGTCTCTGAAGGTTTCTCCTACGAGCAGTACTTC
TRBJ2-3 TRBV5-1 once . CASSWTGPYSTDTQYF TGCGCCAGCAGCTGGACCGGGCCCTATAGCACAGATACGCAGTATTTT
TRBJ1-4 TRBV7-8 once . CASSNEKLFF TGTGCCAGCAGCAACGAAAAACTGTTTTTT
TRBJ1-1 TRBV19 . TRBD1 CASSIGAGGIDTEAFF TGTGCCAGTAGTATAGGAGCAGGGGGCATCGACACTGAAGCTTTCTTT
TRBJ1-2 TRBV14 . . CASSDTGYGYTF TGTGCCAGCAGCGACACAGGGTACGGCTACACCTTC
TRBJ2-3 TRBV11-2 . . CASSPQAARGSTDTQYF TGTGCCAGCAGCCCTCAAGCGGCGCGGGGAAGCACAGATACGCAGTATTTT
TRBJ1-1 TRBV19 . . CASSLGVAEAFF TGTGCCAGTAGTTTGGGGGTGGCTGAAGCTTTCTTT
TRBJ2-7 TRBV29-1 . TRBD1 CSVEAGGYEQYF TGCAGCGTTGAGGCAGGGGGTTACGAGCAGTACTTC
TRBJ1-2 TRBV30 . . CAWRSNPKFCTF TGTGCCTGGAGGTCTAACCCTAAGTTTTGCACCTTC
TRBJ2-3 TRBV11-3 . TRBD2 CASSTGLAGAHYTDTQYF TGTGCCAGCAGCACCGGACTAGCGGGGGCCCACTACACAGATACGCAGTATTTT
TRBJ2-5 TRBV13 . TRBD2 CASSFRRGAEETQYF TGTGCCAGCAGCTTCAGGCGGGGGGCCGAAGAGACCCAGTACTTC
TRBJ2-1 TRBV2 . TRBD2 CASSGTMRGGYEQFF TGTGCCAGCAGTGGGACTATGCGGGGGGGCTATGAGCAGTTCTTC
TRBJ1-1 TRBV9 . TRBD1 CASSVQGEEETEAFF TGTGCCAGCAGCGTGCAGGGGGAGGAGGAAACTGAAGCTTTCTTT
TRBJ2-3 TRBV19 once . CASSPQFRLRTDTQYF TGTGCCAGTAGTCCCCAGTTTAGGCTGAGGACAGATACGCAGTATTTT
TRBJ2-7 TRBV7-8 . TRBD2 CASGSSGGYSYEQYF TGTGCCAGCGGATCTAGCGGGGGTTACTCCTACGAGCAGTACTTC
TRBJ1-1 TRBV4-1 . . CASSPRVITEAFF TGCGCCAGCAGCCCCCGGGTAATCACTGAAGCTTTCTTT
TRBJ1-2 TRBV10-3 . . CAIGDTVNYGYTF TGTGCCATCGGGGACACGGTGAACTATGGCTACACCTTC
TRBJ2-7 TRBV5-6 . . CASSNGGGNSYEQYF TGTGCCAGCAGCAATGGGGGCGGAAATAGCTACGAGCAGTACTTC
TRBJ1-4 TRBV6-1 few . CASSELYEKLFF TGTGCCAGCAGTGAATTGTATGAAAAACTGTTTTTT
TRBJ1-1 TRBV19 . TRBD1 CASRQGARAFF TGTGCCAGCCGACAGGGGGCTCGGGCTTTCTTT
TRBJ2-7 TRBV2 . . CASSEGTGLYEQYF TGTGCCAGCAGTGAAGGAACAGGCCTCTACGAGCAGTACTTC
TRBJ1-2 TRBV2 . TRBD1 CASSGGQGWGYTF TGTGCCAGCAGTGGGGGACAGGGTTGGGGCTACACCTTC
TRBJ2-7 TRBV6-1 few TRBD1 CAITGGQGAIYEQYF TGTGCCATTACCGGGGGACAGGGGGCGATCTACGAGCAGTACTTC